These 3 T cell receptor beta chains originate from one sample sequenced in a study of blood T cell repertoires in COVID-19. The assay was immunoSEQ multiplex PCR, and TCRdb's table has in-frame clones only and misses some. The sample comprises 180,000 or so clones, 80% to 90% of which are singletons, and over 9.5% rests with the top ten. Sample: peripheral blood. These receptors originate from a woman aged 55-70 years with COVID-19, enrolled during active disease.

The CDR3 here is CASSFRQGMNTEAFF. For the CDR3, the DNA is TGTGCCAGCAGCTTCCGACAGGGGATGAACACTGAAGCTTTCTTT. The V gene is TRBV5-4, the J gene TRBJ1-1; 8 bases line up with TRBD1. V trimming: 2 bases; J trimming: 0 bases; junction bases outside the gene matches: 3. The CDR3 contains 15 residues. Germline V lookup: CDR1 SGHNT, CDR2 YYREEE (reference sequence).

The chain has TRBV9 and TRBJ2-3; TRBD2 matches 7 bases. The CDR3 has 16 residues. With 3 bases clipped from V and 2 bases from J, the junction kept 9 bases outside the gene matches. CDR1 and CDR2 (germline): SGDLS, YYNGEE. CDR3 DNA sequence: TGTGCCAGCAGCGCCTCTAGCGGCAGGCCCACAGATACGCAGTATTTT. Translated, it gives CASSASSGRPTDTQYF.

The genes are TRBV9 and TRBJ2-7; 12 nucleotides agree with TRBD2. This CDR3 is built from 14 residues. The V and J ends lost 3 bases and 4 bases, in that order; junction bases with no gene match: 2. Germline lookup yields CDR1 SGDLS and CDR2 YYNGEE. Written as DNA, the CDR3 is TGTGCCAGCAGCGGGGGACTAGCGGGTTACGAGCAGTACTTC. Its protein product is CASSGGLAGYEQYF. The full variable domain, its missing parts supplied by reference TRBV9 and TRBJ2-7, is DSGVTQTPKHLITATGQRVTLRCSPRSGDLSVYWYQQSLDQGLQFLIQYYNGEERAKGNILERFSAQQFPDLHSELNLSSLELGDSALYFCASSGGLAGYEQYFGPGTRLTVT.